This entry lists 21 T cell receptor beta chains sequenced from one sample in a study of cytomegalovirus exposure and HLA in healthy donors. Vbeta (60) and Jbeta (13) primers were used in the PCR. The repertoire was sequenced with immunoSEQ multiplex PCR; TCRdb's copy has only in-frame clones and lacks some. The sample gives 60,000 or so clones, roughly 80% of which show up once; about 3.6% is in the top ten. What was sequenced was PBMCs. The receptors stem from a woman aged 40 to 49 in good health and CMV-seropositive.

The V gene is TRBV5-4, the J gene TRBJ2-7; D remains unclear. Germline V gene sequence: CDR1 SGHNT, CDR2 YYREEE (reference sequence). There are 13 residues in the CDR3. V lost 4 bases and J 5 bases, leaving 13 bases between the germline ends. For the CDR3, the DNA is TGTGCCAGCAGCCCGGTTACAGTGGACGAGCAGTACTTC. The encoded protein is CASSPVTVDEQYF.

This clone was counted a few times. CDR3 protein: CASTFGLAGSNTGELFF. As DNA, the CDR3 is TGTGCCAGCACCTTCGGACTAGCGGGGTCGAACACCGGGGAGCTGTTTTTT. The chain recombines TRBV7-9 with TRBJ2-2; 12 nucleotides match TRBD2. The CDR3 totals 17 residues. Germline V gene lookup returns CDR1 SEHNR and CDR2 FQNEAQ (reference sequence). After removal of 7 bases from V and 0 bases from J, the junction contained 6 bases not matched to a gene. The whole variable domain, remainder taken from reference TRBV7-9 and TRBJ2-2, is DTGVSQNPRHKITKRGQNVTFRCDPISEHNRLYWYRQTLGQGPEFLTYFQNEAQLEKSRLLSDRFSAERPKGSFSTLEIQRTEQGDSAMYLCASTFGLAGSNTGELFFGEGSRLTVL.

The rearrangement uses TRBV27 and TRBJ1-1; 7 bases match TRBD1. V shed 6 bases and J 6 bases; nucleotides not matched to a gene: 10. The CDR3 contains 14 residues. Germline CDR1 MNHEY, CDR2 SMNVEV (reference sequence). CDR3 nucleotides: TGTGCCAGCAGGAGGAGACAGGGAAGGGCTGAAGCTTTCTTT. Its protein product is CASRRRQGRAEAFF.

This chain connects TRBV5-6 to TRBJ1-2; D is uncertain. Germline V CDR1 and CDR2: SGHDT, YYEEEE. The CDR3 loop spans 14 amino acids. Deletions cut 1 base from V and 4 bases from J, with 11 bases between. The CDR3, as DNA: TGTGCCAGCAGCTTGTGGAAGACTGCCTATGGCTACACCTTC. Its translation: CASSLWKTAYGYTF.

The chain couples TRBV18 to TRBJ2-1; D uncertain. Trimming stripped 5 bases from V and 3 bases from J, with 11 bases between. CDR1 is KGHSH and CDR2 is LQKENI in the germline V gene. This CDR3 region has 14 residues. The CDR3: CASSGQANYNEQFF. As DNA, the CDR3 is TGTGCCAGCTCAGGGCAAGCTAACTACAATGAGCAGTTCTTC.

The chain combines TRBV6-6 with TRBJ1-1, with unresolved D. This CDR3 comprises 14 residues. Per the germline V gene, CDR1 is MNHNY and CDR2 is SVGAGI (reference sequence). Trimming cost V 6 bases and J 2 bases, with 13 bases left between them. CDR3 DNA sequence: TGTGCCAGCAGGGCCCCGGGAGACAACACTGAAGCTTTCTTT. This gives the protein CASRAPGDNTEAFF.

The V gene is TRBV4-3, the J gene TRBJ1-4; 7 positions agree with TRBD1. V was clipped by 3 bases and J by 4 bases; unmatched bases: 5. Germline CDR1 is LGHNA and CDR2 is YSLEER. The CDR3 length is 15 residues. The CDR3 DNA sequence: TGCGCCAGCAGCCAGGACAGGATACTTAATGAAAAACTGTTTTTT. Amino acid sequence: CASSQDRILNEKLFF.

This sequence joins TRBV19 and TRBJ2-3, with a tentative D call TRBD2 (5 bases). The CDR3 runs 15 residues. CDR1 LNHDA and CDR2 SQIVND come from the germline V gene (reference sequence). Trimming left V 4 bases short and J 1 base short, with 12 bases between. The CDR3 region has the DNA TGTGCCAGTAGTAGAGCGGTTCCGGGCACAGATACGCAGTATTTT. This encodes CASSRAVPGTDTQYF.

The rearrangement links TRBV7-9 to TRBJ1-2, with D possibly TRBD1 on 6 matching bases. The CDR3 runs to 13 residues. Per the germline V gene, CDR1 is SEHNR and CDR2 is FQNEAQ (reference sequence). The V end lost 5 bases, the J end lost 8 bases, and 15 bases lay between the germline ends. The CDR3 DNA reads TGTGCCAGCAGCCCGCCCGGACAGACGGGCTACACCTTC. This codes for CASSPPGQTGYTF.

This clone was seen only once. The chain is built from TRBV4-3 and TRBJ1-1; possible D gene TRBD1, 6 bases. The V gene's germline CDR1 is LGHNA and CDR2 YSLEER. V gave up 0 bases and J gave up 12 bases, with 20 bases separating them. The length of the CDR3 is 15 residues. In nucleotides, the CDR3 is TGCGCCAGCAGCCAAGAGGGGGTGGGGGCGGCCCGTACTTTCTTT. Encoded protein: CASSQEGVGAARTFF.

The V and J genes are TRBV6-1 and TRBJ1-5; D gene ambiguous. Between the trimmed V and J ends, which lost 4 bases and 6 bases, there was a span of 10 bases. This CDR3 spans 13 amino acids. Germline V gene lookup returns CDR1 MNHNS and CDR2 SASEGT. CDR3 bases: TGTGCCAGCAGTGTTGAGGGAGGTCAGCCCCAGCATTTT. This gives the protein CASSVEGGQPQHF.

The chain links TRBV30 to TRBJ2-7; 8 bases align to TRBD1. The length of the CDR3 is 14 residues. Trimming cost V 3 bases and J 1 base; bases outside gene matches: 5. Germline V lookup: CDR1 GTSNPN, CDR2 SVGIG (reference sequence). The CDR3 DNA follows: TGTGCCTGGAGGGACAGGGCCCCTTCCTACGAGCAGTACTTC. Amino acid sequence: CAWRDRAPSYEQYF.

CDR3 loop: CASSSRLAGQNEQFF. The CDR3 nucleotides are TGTGCCAGCAGCTCCCGACTAGCGGGGCAGAATGAGCAGTTCTTC. V is TRBV5-4 and J is TRBJ2-1; 11 positions match TRBD2. The junction had 6 bases not matched to a gene; V was cut back by 3 bases and J by 7 bases. The CDR3 is made up of 15 amino acids. The V gene's germline CDR1 is SGHNT and CDR2 YYREEE (reference sequence).

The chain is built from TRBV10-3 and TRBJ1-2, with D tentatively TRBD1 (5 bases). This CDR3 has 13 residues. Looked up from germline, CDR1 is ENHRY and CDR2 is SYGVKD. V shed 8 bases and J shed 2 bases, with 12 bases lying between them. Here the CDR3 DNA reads TGTGCCATCGCTACAGGTCTCAACTATGGCTACACCTTC. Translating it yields CAIATGLNYGYTF.

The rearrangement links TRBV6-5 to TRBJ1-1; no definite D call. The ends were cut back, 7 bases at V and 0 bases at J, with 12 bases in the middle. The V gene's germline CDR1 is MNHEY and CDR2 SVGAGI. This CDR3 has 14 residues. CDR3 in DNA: TGTGCCAGCAAGTTCGCGGCCATGAACACTGAAGCTTTCTTT. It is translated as CASKFAAMNTEAFF.

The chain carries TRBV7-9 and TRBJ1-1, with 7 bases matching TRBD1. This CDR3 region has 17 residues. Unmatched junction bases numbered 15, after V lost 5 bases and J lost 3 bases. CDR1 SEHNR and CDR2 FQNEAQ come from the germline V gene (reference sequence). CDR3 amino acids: CASSTRTGEVLDTEAFF. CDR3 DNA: TGTGCCAGCAGCACCCGGACAGGAGAGGTGTTGGACACTGAAGCTTTCTTT. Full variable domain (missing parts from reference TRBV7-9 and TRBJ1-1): DTGVSQNPRHKITKRGQNVTFRCDPISEHNRLYWYRQTLGQGPEFLTYFQNEAQLEKSRLLSDRFSAERPKGSFSTLEIQRTEQGDSAMYLCASSTRTGEVLDTEAFFGQGTRLTVV.

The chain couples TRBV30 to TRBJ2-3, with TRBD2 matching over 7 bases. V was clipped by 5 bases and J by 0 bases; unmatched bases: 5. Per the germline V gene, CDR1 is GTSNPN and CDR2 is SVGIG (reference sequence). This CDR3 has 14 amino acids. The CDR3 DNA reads TGTGCCTGGCGGCGGGGGAGAAGCACAGATACGCAGTATTTT. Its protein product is CAWRRGRSTDTQYF.

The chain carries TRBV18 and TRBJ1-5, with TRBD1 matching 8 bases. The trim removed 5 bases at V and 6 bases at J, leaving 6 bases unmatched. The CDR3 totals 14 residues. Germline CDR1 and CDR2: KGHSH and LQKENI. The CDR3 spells CASSETGDGQPQHF. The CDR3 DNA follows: TGTGCCAGCTCAGAGACAGGGGACGGTCAGCCCCAGCATTTT.

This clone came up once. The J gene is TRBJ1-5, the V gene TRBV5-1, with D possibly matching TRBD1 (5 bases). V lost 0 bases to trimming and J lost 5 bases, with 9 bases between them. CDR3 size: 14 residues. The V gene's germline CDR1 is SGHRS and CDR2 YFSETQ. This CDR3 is CASSLARGDQPQHF. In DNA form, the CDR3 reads TGCGCCAGCAGCTTGGCCCGGGGGGATCAGCCCCAGCATTTT.

The CDR3 DNA follows: TGCGCCAGCAGCCAAGATCTCCGAGGCACTGAAGCTTTCTTT. Protein product: CASSQDLRGTEAFF. The chain employs TRBV4-1 and TRBJ1-1; D is unclear. This CDR3 contains 14 residues. V shed 0 bases and J shed 4 bases, with 9 bases lying between them. Per the germline V gene, CDR1 is MGHRA and CDR2 is YSYEKL.

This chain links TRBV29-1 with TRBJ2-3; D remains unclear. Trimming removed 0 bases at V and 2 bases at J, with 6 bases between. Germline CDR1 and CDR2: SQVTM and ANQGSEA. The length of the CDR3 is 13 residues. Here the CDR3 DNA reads TGCAGCGTTGAAGATCAGTCCACAGATACGCAGTATTTT. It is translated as CSVEDQSTDTQYF.